This TCR beta chain was observed in a study of regulatory T cells in long-lasting Graves disease. Findings and caveats of the study: Lower TCR diversity characterized persistent Graves' patients relative to newly diagnosed patients.

CDR3 regions were amplified by Arm-PCR using iRepertoire HTBI primers to build TCR beta libraries. Via MiXCR, TCRdb re-called the multiplex PCR reads, giving one row per CDR3 protein. The sample yields more than 450,000 distinct CDR3 sequences, 12% seen once. The V end was cut by 2 bases, the J end by 8 bases, with 18 bases between. The CDR3 is made up of 14 amino acids. Per the germline V gene, CDR1 is DFQATT and CDR2 is SNEGSKA (reference sequence). This clonotype has a handful of counts. The target antigen is unknown. Regarding time point: newly diagnosed GD, antithyroid drugs for less than 3 months. The TCR library was made from RNA extracted from PBMCs. Roughly 8.4 milliliters of peripheral blood were drawn into EDTA tubes. The data were also submitted as part of a second study, on T cells in Graves' hyperthyroidism and ophthalmopathy. From that report: Primed by the HTBI set, a first-round RT-PCR was run on the TCR CDR3.

V is TRBV20-1 and J is TRBJ1-2; no reliable D call. Source: peripheral blood mononuclear cells (PBMCs), taken at new diagnosis, from a patient treated with antithyroid drugs. The receptor was isolated from a woman aged 30 to 39 with Graves disease. CDR3 sequence (DNA): TGCAGTGCTAGACATCCTCTCACCCCGGGGGGCTACACCTTC. Its translation is CSARHPLTPGGYTF.